This T cell receptor (beta chain) was identified during a study of shared clonotypes between healthy human individuals. Recent acute infections and vaccinations were absent in the healthy HIV-negative adult donors. Among the donors, all were Caucasian adults who lived in Nashville, Tennessee. A split of CD4+ cells into CD45RA+ naive and CD45RA-negative memory subsets was performed. TCRdb's copy holds only in-frame clones and misses some; the assay was immunoSEQ multiplex PCR. The data show 2.3 million or so clones, over 85% seen once. With respect to this clone: Its target is unknown.

General observations from the study: What rarefaction showed was incomplete sorted-subset sequencing despite large depth.

V trimming: 5 bases; J trimming: 3 bases; junction bases outside the gene matches: 5. Germline V lookup: CDR1 SGHDT, CDR2 YYEEEE. This CDR3 spans 14 amino acids. The receptor was isolated from a man between 18 and 35 years old in good health. Some clones in this sample may be carry-over from other donors' samples. The chain links TRBV5-6 to TRBJ2-7; 10 bases are shared with TRBD1. Sequencing used naive CD4+ T cells from PBMCs. Described subset: CD45RA+ positively selected. CDR3 amino acids: CASRPTGGNYEQYF. For the CDR3, the DNA is TGTGCCAGCAGGCCGACAGGGGGCAACTACGAGCAGTACTTC.